The rows below give T cell receptor beta chains drawn from one sample of a study of OX40 agonist ivuxolimab in advanced cancers. The data were produced by immunoSEQ multiplex PCR, yet TCRdb's version contains in-frame clones alone and is incomplete. The sample records roughly 36,000 clones, 65% to 80% being singletons. Sequences were derived from CD4+ or CD8+ T cells sorted from blood, sampled in a trial of the OX40 agonist ivuxolimab. Receptors originate from an adult with an advanced solid tumor such as melanoma, head and neck, liver or kidney cancer. The CDR3 runs from the conserved cysteine through the conserved F or W. A D gene is named only where the DNA matches it firmly. Clone size appears in some rows only: once, few, many, or a class for an expanded clone.

.	TRBJ1-6	TRBV5-4	.	CASSLDLAGNSPLHF	TGTGCCAGCAGCTTGGACCTCGCGGGGAATTCACCCCTCCACTTT
few	TRBJ1-1	TRBV7-2	.	CASSLVGGKAFF	TGTGCCAGCAGCTTAGTGGGAGGTAAAGCTTTCTTT
few	TRBJ1-6	TRBV7-8	.	CASSLDRASPNSPLHF	TGTGCCAGCAGCTTAGACAGGGCTTCCCCTAATTCACCCCTCCACTTT
.	TRBJ1-1	TRBV30	TRBD1	CAWKLGGTAMNTEAFF	TGTGCCTGGAAGTTGGGGGGGACAGCGATGAACACTGAAGCTTTCTTT
.	TRBJ2-1	TRBV28	.	CASSELLDEQFF	TGTGCCAGCAGCGAACTCCTGGATGAGCAGTTCTTC
.	TRBJ2-1	TRBV7-9	TRBD1	CASSLGQGVNEQFF	TGTGCCAGCAGCTTAGGACAGGGTGTCAATGAGCAGTTCTTC
.	TRBJ2-5	TRBV5-5	.	CASSYWAGAEETQYF	TGTGCCAGCAGCTACTGGGCGGGTGCGGAGGAGACCCAGTACTTC
.	TRBJ2-3	TRBV11-1	TRBD2	CASSPREAALITDTQYF	TGTGCCAGCAGCCCCCGGGAGGCTGCTCTGATCACAGATACGCAGTATTTT
.	TRBJ2-7	TRBV10-1	.	CASSENHIPYEQYF	TGCGCCAGCAGTGAGAATCACATCCCCTACGAGCAGTACTTC
.	TRBJ2-2	TRBV6-5	.	CASRKLGELFF	TGTGCCAGCAGGAAACTCGGGGAGCTGTTTTTT
few	TRBJ1-1	TRBV27	.	CASSLGGPNTEAFF	TGTGCCAGCAGTTTAGGCGGACCGAACACTGAAGCTTTCTTT
.	TRBJ1-3	TRBV7-2	.	CASSLPLGLPGNTIYF	TGTGCCAGCAGCTTACCTTTGGGGCTCCCTGGAAACACCATATATTTT
.	TRBJ2-4	TRBV2	TRBD2	CASSPLGEGLAKNIQYF	TGTGCCAGCAGTCCTTTGGGGGAGGGTTTAGCCAAAAACATTCAGTACTTC